The present TCR beta chain was sequenced within a study of response to subunit inactivated influenza vaccine. This clonotype was found many times. Its specificity is not known. Study conclusions and caveats: Authors suggested that a seasonal influenza vaccination recruits few new T cells each time.

V was clipped by 3 bases and J by 6 bases; unmatched bases: 5. The CDR3 consists of 14 residues. TCRdb analysed the RT-PCR reads with MiXCR anew, one entry per CDR3 protein. Among under 750,000 distinct CDR3 sequences listed, 10% to 15% were seen once. This sequence was found in a middle-aged man who received an inactivated influenza vaccine. The sequences come from PBMCs from blood, collected on the day of vaccination. This chain uses TRBV12-3 or TRBV12-4 with TRBJ2-3; 8 positions agree with TRBD2. CDR3 region: CASSLVAGGDTQYF. The DNA of the CDR3 is TGTGCCAGCAGTTTGGTCGCGGGAGGCGATACGCAGTATTTT.